Presented here are 25 T cell receptor beta chains from one specimen sequenced in a study of T cells in tumors after PD-1 blockade. Some clones are missing from TCRdb's copy, which holds only in-frame ones; the method was immunoSEQ multiplex PCR. The table includes 45,000 to 60,000 clones, roughly 73% detected once. Sequences were derived from PBMCs, sampled before anti-PD-1 treatment. These receptor sequences come from a human donor with basal cell carcinoma.

The genes are TRBV28 and TRBJ2-7; D call uncertain. Germline-derived CDR1 and CDR2 are MDHEN and SYDVKM. The CDR3 has 12 amino acids. The V gene lost 6 bases and the J gene lost 0 bases, with 6 bases spanning the gap. CDR3 coding DNA: TGTGCCAGCAGCCTCAGCTCCTACGAGCAGTACTTC. Protein sequence: CASSLSSYEQYF.

This rearrangement joins TRBV28 to TRBJ2-1; D is uncertain. Trimming shortened V by 3 bases and J by 2 bases, and 11 bases separated the two germline ends. CDR3 length: 15 residues. Germline assignment: CDR1 MDHEN and CDR2 SYDVKM. The CDR3 region is CASSFGSAPYNEQFF. CDR3 sequence (DNA): TGTGCCAGCAGTTTTGGGTCCGCCCCCTACAATGAGCAGTTCTTC.

The chain carries TRBV12-3 or TRBV12-4 and TRBJ1-2, with D possibly TRBD1 on 5 matching bases. The CDR3 is 13 amino acids. V lost 2 bases and J 6 bases, leaving 10 bases between the germline ends. Here the CDR3 DNA reads TGTGCCAGCAGTTTATCGGGGCCTAATGGCTACACCTTC. The encoded protein is CASSLSGPNGYTF.

The V and J genes are TRBV7-3 and TRBJ2-7; 7 nucleotides match TRBD1. Germline V gene sequence: CDR1 SGHTA, CDR2 FQGTGA. V dropped 6 bases and J dropped 3; count of bases not matched to a gene: 5. This CDR3 spans 13 amino acids. CDR3 region: CASSQDRVYEQYF. CDR3 DNA: TGTGCCAGCAGTCAAGACAGGGTCTACGAGCAGTACTTC.

The chain uses TRBV28 and TRBJ1-5; D might be TRBD1 (5 bases). Trimming removed 6 bases at V and 7 bases at J, with 16 bases between. Per the germline V gene, CDR1 is MDHEN and CDR2 is SYDVKM. CDR3 length: 14 amino acids. CDR3 amino acids: CASRRGELVQPQHF. The CDR3 bases are TGTGCCAGCAGGAGAGGGGAACTTGTACAGCCCCAGCATTTT. The full variable domain, with the rest looked up from reference TRBV28 and TRBJ1-5, is DVKVTQSSRYLVKRTGEKVFLECVQDMDHENMFWYRQDPGLGLRLIYFSYDVKMKEKGDIPEGYSVSREKKERFSLILESASTNQTSMYLCASRRGELVQPQHFGDGTRLSIL.

The chain carries TRBV10-3 and TRBJ1-1; the D gene is possibly TRBD1 (6 bases). Trimming took off 5 bases at V and 2 bases at J, with 12 bases between the two ends. Germline CDR1 reads ENHRY; CDR2 reads SYGVKD. The CDR3 is 14 amino acids. The CDR3 DNA sequence: TGTGCCATCAGTTCCGGGACAAGAAACACTGAAGCTTTCTTT. The encoded protein is CAISSGTRNTEAFF.

This clone was observed once. V gene TRBV15 combines with J gene TRBJ2-7; D unresolved. This CDR3 comprises 14 residues. Germline V CDR1 and CDR2: LNHNV, YYDKDF (reference sequence). The V end lost 0 bases, the J end lost 3 bases, and 9 bases lay between the germline ends. The CDR3 DNA is TGTGCCACCAGCAGAGATCCGGGCAGCTACGAGCAGTACTTC. It specifies CATSRDPGSYEQYF.

The gene calls are TRBV5-1 and TRBJ2-7, with unresolved D. This CDR3 spans 14 amino acids. Trimming removed 0 bases from V and 4 bases from J, with 11 bases in between. CDR1 and CDR2 (germline): SGHRS, YFSETQ. CDR3 bases: TGCGCCAGCAGCTTGGGAGGTTTAGGGTACGAGCAGTACTTC. Its protein product is CASSLGGLGYEQYF.

This chain links TRBV12-3 or TRBV12-4 with TRBJ1-3; 7 nucleotides agree with TRBD1. The ends lost 6 bases at V and 8 bases at J; junction bases unmatched: 4. The CDR3 length is 12 residues. The CDR3 spells CASRQGLDTIYF. The CDR3 DNA is TGTGCCAGCAGACAGGGGCTGGACACCATATATTTT.

This clone appeared once. The chain has TRBV5-1 and TRBJ2-3; tentative D call: TRBD1 (5 bases). Germline CDR1 is SGHRS and CDR2 is YFSETQ. Trimming removed 0 bases at V and 2 bases at J, with 10 bases between. The CDR3 runs to 15 residues. The CDR3: CASSLAGQVTDTQYF. The CDR3 coding sequence is TGCGCCAGCAGCTTGGCTGGACAAGTCACAGATACGCAGTATTTT.

This chain connects TRBV7-3 to TRBJ1-1; D is unclear. Germline V gene sequence: CDR1 SGHTA, CDR2 FQGTGA. The CDR3 is 13 amino acids. Trimming took off 2 bases at V and 1 base at J, with 5 bases between the two ends. In nucleotides, the CDR3 is TGTGCCAGCAGCTTATACGGGAACACTGAAGCTTTCTTT. Its protein is CASSLYGNTEAFF.

This clone was picked up one time. The chain employs TRBV6-5 and TRBJ2-3, with 11 bases that match TRBD2. With V trimmed by 8 bases and J by 4 bases, 5 bases remained unmatched. The CDR3 loop spans 14 amino acids. In germline, CDR1 is MNHEY, CDR2 SVGAGI. As DNA, the CDR3 is TGTGCCAGCCGGGCTAGCGGGGGGTCAGATACGCAGTATTTT. Translated: CASRASGGSDTQYF.

The V call is TRBV3-1 (or the pseudogene TRBV3-2), the J call TRBJ1-2, with no clear D. CDR1 and CDR2 (germline): LGHDT, YNNKEL (reference sequence). This CDR3 spans 13 amino acids. The germline V and J ends were trimmed by 1 base and 1 base, with 4 bases remaining between them. The CDR3 spells CASSQGRNYGYTF. Here the CDR3 DNA reads TGTGCCAGCAGCCAAGGCCGTAACTATGGCTACACCTTC.

The rearrangement joins TRBV4-2 to TRBJ1-2; possible D gene TRBD1, 6 bases. In germline, CDR1 is LGHNA, CDR2 YNFKEQ. V gave up 5 bases and J gave up 1 base, with 14 bases separating them. CDR3 size: 15 residues. CDR3 sequence: CASSAQTGLNYGYTF. CDR3 coding DNA: TGTGCCAGCAGCGCCCAAACAGGGCTTAACTATGGCTACACCTTC.

In this sample, this clone turned up a few times. This chain joins TRBV5-1 and TRBJ1-2, with TRBD1 identical over 8 bases. CDR1 is SGHRS and CDR2 is YFSETQ in the germline V gene. V trimming: 7 bases; J trimming: 7 bases; junction bases outside the gene matches: 6. CDR3 size: 12 residues. The CDR3 DNA sequence: TGCGCCAGCGGGCAGGGGGCCTTTGGCTACACCTTC. It codes for CASGQGAFGYTF.

This chain connects TRBV5-6 to TRBJ2-1; 7 positions agree with TRBD1. V lost 3 bases, J lost 3 bases, and 9 bases stayed unmatched. The CDR3 extends over 16 amino acids. Per the germline V gene, CDR1 is SGHDT and CDR2 is YYEEEE. The CDR3 bases are TGTGCCAGCAGCTCCCCCCAGGGGGTTATCTACAATGAGCAGTTCTTC. It is translated as CASSSPQGVIYNEQFF.

The V and J genes are TRBV5-1 and TRBJ1-1; D might be TRBD1 (5 bases). CDR1 is SGHRS, CDR2 YFSETQ, per germline. The length of the CDR3 is 13 residues. V was clipped by 0 bases and J by 3 bases, with 6 bases between them. The CDR3 loop is CASSLAGHTEAFF. For the CDR3, the DNA is TGCGCCAGCAGCTTGGCAGGGCACACTGAAGCTTTCTTT.

A single count supports this clone. The V gene is TRBV4-1, the J gene TRBJ1-1; the D is unclear. The CDR3 is 12 residues long. V was clipped by 4 bases and J by 2 bases, with 5 bases between them. The germline gives CDR1 MGHRA, CDR2 YSYEKL. CDR3 nucleotide sequence: TGCGCCAGCAGCCTCCCCAACACTGAAGCTTTCTTT. Its protein is CASSLPNTEAFF.

V usage is TRBV5-5 and J usage is TRBJ1-4; D gene uncertain. Per germline, CDR1 SGHKS and CDR2 YYEKEE (reference sequence). The CDR3 spans 13 residues. V was shortened by 4 bases and J by 4 bases, with 8 bases between the two germline ends. The chain's CDR3 is CASSRLSNEKLFF. The CDR3 DNA sequence: TGTGCCAGCAGCCGACTTAGTAATGAAAAACTGTTTTTT.

This clone was seen a handful of times. This rearrangement joins TRBV10-3 to TRBJ2-1; TRBD2 aligns across 11 bases. The CDR3 sequence is 16 residues long. Germline-derived CDR1 and CDR2 are ENHRY and SYGVKD. V gave up 4 bases and J gave up 5 bases; unmatched junction bases: 7. CDR3 sequence reads: CAISGSYSGGDNEQFF. The CDR3, as DNA: TGTGCCATCAGTGGGTCCTATAGCGGGGGGGACAATGAGCAGTTCTTC.

CDR3 sequence (DNA): TGTGCCAGCAGTTTAAAAGGGTATGGCTACACCTTC. Protein: CASSLKGYGYTF. The V call is TRBV12-3 or TRBV12-4, the J call TRBJ1-2; D not resolved. There are 12 residues in the CDR3. Trimming pared 2 bases from V and 5 bases from J, leaving 6 bases between.

The chain has TRBV9 and TRBJ1-3, with D unresolved. Trimming shortened V by 2 bases and J by 4 bases, and 7 bases separated the two germline ends. The CDR3 consists of 13 residues. CDR1 is SGDLS and CDR2 is YYNGEE in the germline V gene. In DNA, the CDR3 is TGTGCCAGCAGCGTCATTGAAGGAAACACCATATATTTT. Its translation is CASSVIEGNTIYF.

The chain couples TRBV10-2 to TRBJ1-1; 12 bases match TRBD1. Germline values: CDR1 WSHSY, CDR2 SAAADI. The junction had 9 bases not matched to a gene; V was cut back by 7 bases and J by 9 bases. The CDR3 length is 14 residues. Here the CDR3 reads CASIPGQGASKAFF. In DNA form, the CDR3 reads TGCGCCAGCATTCCGGGACAGGGGGCTTCTAAAGCTTTCTTT.

J is TRBJ1-2 and V is TRBV24-1; TRBD1 matches at 12 bases. With 1 base clipped from V and 5 bases from J, the junction kept 4 bases outside the gene matches. The germline CDR1 and CDR2 sequences are KGHDR and SFDVKD. The CDR3 extends over 16 amino acids. CDR3 region: CATSDLGDRGLYGYTF. CDR3 coding DNA: TGTGCCACCAGTGATTTAGGGGACAGGGGGCTTTATGGCTACACCTTC.

V and J are TRBV6-2 or TRBV6-3 and TRBJ2-7, with a weak D call TRBD1 (6 bases). V was trimmed by 5 bases and J by 12 bases, leaving 17 bases between them. CDR3 length equals 12 residues. Germline V gene data show CDR1 as MNHEY and CDR2 as SVGEGT. CDR3 loop: CASSQKIRDTYF. CDR3 nucleotide sequence: TGTGCCAGCAGTCAGAAAATCCGGGACACGTACTTC.